These 11 T cell receptor beta chains were sequenced from one sample in a study of T cells in Graves' hyperthyroidism and ophthalmopathy (dated by TCRdb to the late 2010s). Library construction relied on multiplex PCR. Sequencing instrument: Illumina HiSeq 2000. Amplification of TCR beta CDR3 regions was carried out from RNA transcripts. For the first round of RT-PCR on the TCR CDR3, the HTBI primer set was used together with the Qiagen OneStep RT-PCR kit. TCRdb itself trimmed the public reads at Q25 with fastp, ran MiXCR and retained productive beta chains. Rows matching on CDR3 protein sequence are summarized as one entry with the most common DNA and genes. The sample table holds approximately 570,000 distinct CDR3 sequences, of which just under 20% were seen once. The top ten clones comprise 47% of the sample. The specimen sequenced was blood. The receptors here all came from a man aged 35 to 55 with Graves' ophthalmopathy.

The sample holds a few counts of this clonotype. The V gene is TRBV30, the J gene TRBJ2-2; TRBD2 might be the D (6 bases). V shed 3 bases and J shed 3 bases, with 17 bases lying between them. The V gene's germline CDR1 is GTSNPN and CDR2 SVGIG (reference sequence). The CDR3 contains 16 residues. The CDR3 protein is CAWRTRGSVDTGELFF. CDR3 nucleotides: TGTGCCTGGAGAACCCGGGGGTCAGTGGACACCGGGGAGCTGTTTTTT.

This clonotype was observed many times. The V gene is TRBV5-1, the J gene TRBJ2-7; D possibly uses TRBD1 or TRBD2 (6 bases each). Germline V gene lookup returns CDR1 SGHRS and CDR2 YFSETQ. This CDR3 has 14 amino acids. V shed 3 bases and J shed 6 bases, with 16 bases lying between them. CDR3 nucleotide sequence: TGCGCCAGCAGCTGGACGATAGGAGGGGGCGAGCAGTACTTC. Translation gives CASSWTIGGGEQYF.

This clonotype was observed many times. This chain joins TRBV12-3 or TRBV12-4 and TRBJ1-4; D might be TRBD1 (5 bases). The CDR3 is 16 residues long. With 2 bases removed from V and 0 bases from J, the gap between germline ends came to 10 bases. The CDR3 protein is CASSLIQGATNEKLFF. The CDR3 DNA is TGTGCCAGCAGTTTAATCCAGGGTGCAACTAATGAAAAACTGTTTTTT.

This clonotype was picked up a small number of times. The chain combines TRBV19 with TRBJ2-7; either TRBD1 or TRBD2 may fit D (6 bases each). V lost 5 bases to trimming and J lost 5 bases, with 16 bases between them. Germline CDR1 and CDR2: LNHDA and SQIVND (reference sequence). CDR3 length: 14 residues. The CDR3 spells CASSHRGRRNEQYF. In DNA, the CDR3 is TGTGCCAGTAGTCACCGGGGGCGCAGGAACGAGCAGTACTTC.

This clonotype was counted ten times or more. The chain is built from TRBV27 and TRBJ1-2, with 7 bases lining up with TRBD1. The CDR3 contains 13 residues. From germline, CDR1 is MNHEY and CDR2 SMNVEV (reference sequence). Trimming took 5 bases from V and 4 from J; bases not matched to a gene: 4. The CDR3 loop is CASSLRQGYGYTF. CDR3 DNA: TGTGCCAGCAGTCTAAGACAGGGCTATGGCTACACCTTC.

The rearrangement links TRBV2 to TRBJ1-2; weak D call: TRBD1 (5 bases). CDR1 is SNHLY and CDR2 is FYNNEI in the germline V gene. Trimming stripped 2 bases from V and 0 bases from J, with 10 bases between. The CDR3 spans 15 residues. CDR3 nucleotides: TGTGCCAGCAGTGAATGGGTGGGGGCTAACTATGGCTACACCTTC. Translating gives CASSEWVGANYGYTF.

CDR3 in amino acids: CASSLRLAATYEQYF. DNA for the CDR3: TGTGCCAGCAGCTTAAGGTTGGCGGCGACCTACGAGCAGTACTTC. J is TRBJ2-7 and V is TRBV7-2, with D unresolved. The V end lost 2 bases, the J end lost 2 bases, and 13 bases lay between the germline ends. The CDR3 contains 15 residues. Germline V CDR1 and CDR2: SGHTA, FQGNSA.

This clonotype showed up just a few times. This chain links TRBV27 with TRBJ1-5, with unresolved D. This CDR3 region has 13 residues. Between the trimmed V and J ends, which lost 6 bases and 6 bases, there was a span of 12 bases. Germline V gene data show CDR1 as MNHEY and CDR2 as SMNVEV (reference sequence). DNA of the CDR3: TGTGCCAGCAGCCTTAGCGTGGTTCAGCCCCAGCATTTT. Its protein product is CASSLSVVQPQHF.

The chain recombines TRBV7-9 with TRBJ2-3; 9 nucleotides match TRBD2. Trimming cost V 1 base and J 4 bases; bases outside gene matches: 3. This CDR3 contains 15 residues. Germline V lookup: CDR1 SEHNR, CDR2 FQNEAQ (reference sequence). The CDR3 reads CASSLGLAVPDTQYF. In DNA form, the CDR3 reads TGTGCCAGCAGCTTAGGACTAGCGGTCCCAGATACGCAGTATTTT.

The V call is TRBV6-2 or TRBV6-3, the J call TRBJ2-1, with 8 positions matching TRBD2. This CDR3 is 13 amino acids long. Germline CDR1 is MNHEY and CDR2 is SVGEGT. The trim removed 5 bases at V and 7 bases at J, leaving 4 bases unmatched. CDR3: CASSSGSGNEQFF. As DNA, the CDR3 is TGTGCCAGCAGTAGCGGGAGTGGGAATGAGCAGTTCTTC.

The V gene is TRBV6-2 or TRBV6-3, the J gene TRBJ2-2; tentative D call: TRBD1 (5 bases). Germline CDR1 MNHEY, CDR2 SVGEGT. The V gene lost 3 bases and the J gene lost 11 bases, with 16 bases spanning the gap. The CDR3 spans 14 residues. CDR3 residues: CASSYGQGVRELFF. Written as DNA, the CDR3 is TGTGCCAGCAGTTATGGGCAGGGTGTCAGAGAGCTGTTTTTT.